The rows below give T cell receptor beta chains drawn from one sample of a study of T cell repertoires in cytomegalovirus infection. TCRdb independently ran MiXCR on the reads; one entry per CDR3 protein. The sample yields approximately 250,000 distinct CDR3 sequences, around 6.2% seen once. The sequenced material came from PBMCs. The origin of the receptors is a human donor in good health (CMV status not recorded). Some clones in this sample may be carry-over from other donors' samples. Both conserved end residues are part of each CDR3. The D gene is left open where the match is weak. The size field is filled for only some rows; it gives once, few, many or a size class.

>many|NA|TRBV6-2/TRBV6-3|TRBJ1-2
CASSRVSGGYTF
TGTGCCAGTAGCCGGGTTTCAGGTGGCTACACCTTC
>many|NA|TRBV6-2/TRBV6-3|TRBJ2-6
CASSYSPRAPGANVLTF
TGTGCCAGCAGTTACTCCCCCAGGGCCCCTGGGGCCAACGTCCTGACTTTC
>NA|NA|TRBV28|TRBJ1-1
CASSEYRDPKGTEAFF
TGTGCCAGCAGTGAATACCGGGACCCGAAGGGGACTGAAGCTTTCTTT
>many|NA|TRBV11-2|TRBJ2-3
CASSLVALTQYF
TGTGCCAGCAGCTTAGTGGCGCTTACGCAGTATTTT
>many|NA|TRBV28|TRBJ1-5
CASSQTQPQHF
TGTGCCAGCAGCCAGACACAGCCCCAGCATTTT
>many|NA|TRBV14|TRBJ2-2
CASSRGFPGELFF
TGTGCCAGCAGCCGAGGATTCCCCGGGGAGCTGTTTTTT
>NA|NA|TRBV4-1|TRBJ1-1
CASSQLPGRNTEAFF
TGCGCCAGCAGCCAACTTCCGGGGCGAAACACTGAAGCTTTCTTT
>NA|NA|TRBV27|TRBJ2-7
CASSKGQLTYEQYF
TGTGCCAGCAGCAAAGGACAGCTTACCTACGAGCAGTACTTC
>many|TRBD2|TRBV30|TRBJ2-5
CAWSFLAVQETQYF
TGTGCCTGGAGTTTCCTAGCGGTGCAAGAGACCCAGTACTTC
>many|NA|TRBV19|TRBJ1-1
CASQRGLSNTEAFF
TGTGCCAGCCAACGCGGGTTGTCGAACACTGAAGCTTTCTTT
>NA|TRBD1|TRBV12-3/TRBV12-4|TRBJ1-1
CASSLWGTGDTEAFF
TGTGCCAGCAGTTTATGGGGGACAGGAGACACTGAAGCTTTCTTT
>many|NA|TRBV6-1|TRBJ2-7
CASSPSGRGSYEQYF
TGTGCCAGCAGCCCCTCGGGACGGGGCTCCTACGAGCAGTACTTC
>many|NA|TRBV19|TRBJ1-1
CASSMDGLNTEAFF
TGTGCCAGTAGTATGGACGGACTAAACACTGAAGCTTTCTTT
>many|TRBD2|TRBV7-2|TRBJ2-3
CASSLEFAGGRPSDTQYF
TGTGCCAGCAGCTTAGAATTCGCGGGGGGCCGTCCCTCAGATACGCAGTATTTT
>many|NA|TRBV29-1|TRBJ2-6
CSVLGYAGLSSGANVLTF
TGCAGCGTTTTAGGATACGCAGGTCTTAGCTCTGGGGCCAACGTCCTGACTTTC
>few|NA|TRBV3-1|TRBJ2-7
CASSQVHRGLYEQYF
TGTGCCAGCAGCCAAGTGCATCGGGGGTTGTACGAGCAGTACTTC
>many|TRBD1|TRBV10-3|TRBJ1-6
CAIRSDRVHNSPLHF
TGTGCCATCAGATCAGACAGGGTACATAATTCACCCCTCCACTTT
>many|NA|TRBV18|TRBJ1-1
CASSPRRDNTEAFF
TGTGCCAGCTCACCACGCCGAGATAACACTGAAGCTTTCTTT
>many|TRBD1|TRBV7-3|TRBJ1-1
CASSLRADRVSNTEAFF
TGTGCCAGCAGCTTAAGGGCCGACAGGGTATCGAACACTGAAGCTTTCTTT
>many|TRBD1|TRBV19|TRBJ1-2
CASSPGGYGYTF
TGTGCCAGTAGTCCAGGGGGATATGGCTACACCTTC
>many|NA|TRBV5-1|TRBJ2-3
CASSLERSTDTQYF
TGCGCCAGCAGCTTGGAGCGGAGCACAGATACGCAGTATTTT
>many|NA|TRBV12-3/TRBV12-4|TRBJ1-1
CASSYRLVLNTEAFF
TGTGCCAGCAGTTACAGGTTAGTTCTGAACACTGAAGCTTTCTTT
>many|TRBD2|TRBV7-9|TRBJ2-7
CASSPGGGIYSYEQYF
TGTGCCAGCAGCCCTGGGGGGGGTATCTACTCCTACGAGCAGTACTTC
>many|TRBD2|TRBV28|TRBJ2-2
CASSGASGGPDTGELFF
TGTGCCAGCAGTGGGGCTAGCGGGGGGCCGGACACCGGGGAGCTGTTTTTT
>many|NA|TRBV2|TRBJ1-1
CASSDPLRGGTEAFF
TGTGCCAGCAGTGACCCCCTGAGAGGGGGCACTGAAGCTTTCTTT
>few|NA|TRBV28|TRBJ1-6
CASNSGSPFYNSPLHF
TGTGCCAGCAACTCTGGGAGTCCCTTCTATAATTCACCCCTCCACTTT
>few|TRBD1|TRBV20-1|TRBJ2-3
CSAWDREADTQYF
TGCAGTGCGTGGGACAGGGAAGCAGATACGCAGTATTTT
>many|NA|TRBV6-1|TRBJ2-3
CASTSLVRSTDTQYF
TGTGCCAGCACCTCCCTAGTGAGGAGCACAGATACGCAGTATTTT
>many|NA|TRBV2|TRBJ2-2
CASSETRGAGELFF
TGTGCCAGCAGTGAGACCAGGGGAGCCGGGGAGCTGTTTTTT
>NA|NA|TRBV2|TRBJ1-1
CASSGRGTYTEAFF
TGTGCCAGCAGTGGACGAGGCACTTACACTGAAGCTTTCTTT
>NA|NA|TRBV27|TRBJ2-7
CASSSFSSYEQYF
TGTGCCAGCAGCTCTTTCTCCTCCTACGAGCAGTACTTC
>many|NA|TRBV2|TRBJ2-5
CASSGQGETQYF
TGTGCCAGCAGCGGACAAGGAGAGACCCAGTACTTC
>many|TRBD1|TRBV13|TRBJ1-1
CASSLMGQRMNTEAFF
TGTGCCAGCAGCTTAATGGGACAGCGGATGAACACTGAAGCTTTCTTT
>many|NA|TRBV6-2/TRBV6-3|TRBJ2-5
CASSYSEGKETQYF
TGTGCCAGCAGTTACTCAGAAGGGAAAGAGACCCAGTACTTC
>many|NA|TRBV7-8|TRBJ2-5
CASSPPSSQETQYF
TGTGCCAGCAGCCCCCCGAGTAGTCAGGAGACCCAGTACTTC
>many|NA|TRBV7-8|TRBJ1-5
CASSSGTSLPGQPQHF
TGTGCCAGCAGCTCAGGGACAAGTCTACCGGGACAGCCCCAGCATTTT
>many|NA|TRBV7-9|TRBJ2-5
CASTPSAGAKTQYF
TGTGCCAGCACCCCCTCCGCGGGGGCGAAGACCCAGTACTTC
>many|NA|TRBV28|TRBJ2-5
CASSAHRGGAETQYF
TGTGCCAGCAGCGCCCATAGGGGGGGCGCGGAGACCCAGTACTTC
>many|NA|TRBV7-2|TRBJ2-5
CASSLAVGETQYF
TGTGCCAGCAGCTTAGCAGTTGGAGAGACCCAGTACTTC
>NA|NA|TRBV6-2/TRBV6-3|TRBJ2-3
CASSHRLKGVDTQYF
TGTGCCAGCAGTCACCGACTTAAAGGGGTTGATACGCAGTATTTT
>many|TRBD1|TRBV7-2|TRBJ1-6
CASRPQGAGNSPLHF
TGTGCCAGCAGGCCGCAGGGGGCAGGGAATTCACCCCTCCACTTT
>many|NA|TRBV7-3|TRBJ1-2
CASSFDGRNGYTF
TGTGCCAGCAGCTTTGACGGGAGGAATGGCTACACCTTC
>many|TRBD2|TRBV12-3/TRBV12-4|TRBJ2-7
CASSFTSDSYEQYF
TGTGCCAGCAGTTTCACTAGCGACTCCTACGAGCAGTACTTC